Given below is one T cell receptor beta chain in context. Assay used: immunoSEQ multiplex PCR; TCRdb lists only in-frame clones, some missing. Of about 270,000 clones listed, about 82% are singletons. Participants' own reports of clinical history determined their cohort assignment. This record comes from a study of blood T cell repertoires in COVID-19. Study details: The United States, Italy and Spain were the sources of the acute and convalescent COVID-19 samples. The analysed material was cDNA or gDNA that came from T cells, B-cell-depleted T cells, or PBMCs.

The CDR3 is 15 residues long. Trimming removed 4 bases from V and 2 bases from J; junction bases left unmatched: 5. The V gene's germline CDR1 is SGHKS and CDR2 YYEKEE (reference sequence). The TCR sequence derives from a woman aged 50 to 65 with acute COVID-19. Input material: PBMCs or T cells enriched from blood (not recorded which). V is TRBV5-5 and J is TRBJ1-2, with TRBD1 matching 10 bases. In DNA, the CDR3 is TGTGCCAGCAGCCTAGAGGGACAGGGGAACTATGGCTACACCTTC. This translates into CASSLEGQGNYGYTF.